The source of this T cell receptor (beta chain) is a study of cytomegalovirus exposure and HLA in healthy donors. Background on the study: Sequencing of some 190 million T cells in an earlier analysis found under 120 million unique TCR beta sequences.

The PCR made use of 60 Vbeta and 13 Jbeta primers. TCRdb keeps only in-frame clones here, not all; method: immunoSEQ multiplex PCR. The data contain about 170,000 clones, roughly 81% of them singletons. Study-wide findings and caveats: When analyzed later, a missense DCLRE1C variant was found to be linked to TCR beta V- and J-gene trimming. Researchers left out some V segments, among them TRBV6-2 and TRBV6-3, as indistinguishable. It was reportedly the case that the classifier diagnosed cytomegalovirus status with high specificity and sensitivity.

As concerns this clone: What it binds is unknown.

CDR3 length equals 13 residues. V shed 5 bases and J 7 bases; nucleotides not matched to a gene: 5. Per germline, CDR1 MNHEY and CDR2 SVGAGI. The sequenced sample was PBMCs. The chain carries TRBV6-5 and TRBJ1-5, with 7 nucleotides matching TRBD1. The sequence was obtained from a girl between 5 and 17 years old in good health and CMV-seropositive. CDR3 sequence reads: CASSRGQGQPQHF. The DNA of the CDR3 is TGTGCCAGCAGTAGGGGGCAGGGCCAGCCCCAGCATTTT.